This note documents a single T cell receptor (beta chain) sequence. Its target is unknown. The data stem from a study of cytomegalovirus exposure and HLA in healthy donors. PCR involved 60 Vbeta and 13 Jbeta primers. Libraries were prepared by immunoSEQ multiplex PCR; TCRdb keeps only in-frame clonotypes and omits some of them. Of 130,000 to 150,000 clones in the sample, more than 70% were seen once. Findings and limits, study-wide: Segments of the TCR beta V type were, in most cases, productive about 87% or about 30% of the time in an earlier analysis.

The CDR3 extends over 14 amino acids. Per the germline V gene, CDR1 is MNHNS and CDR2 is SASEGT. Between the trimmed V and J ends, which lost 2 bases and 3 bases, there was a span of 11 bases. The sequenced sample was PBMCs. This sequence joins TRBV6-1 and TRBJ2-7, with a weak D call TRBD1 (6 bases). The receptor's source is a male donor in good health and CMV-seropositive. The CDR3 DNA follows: TGTGCCAGCAGTGAACAGGGGCGGTTCTACGAGCAGTACTTC. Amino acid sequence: CASSEQGRFYEQYF.